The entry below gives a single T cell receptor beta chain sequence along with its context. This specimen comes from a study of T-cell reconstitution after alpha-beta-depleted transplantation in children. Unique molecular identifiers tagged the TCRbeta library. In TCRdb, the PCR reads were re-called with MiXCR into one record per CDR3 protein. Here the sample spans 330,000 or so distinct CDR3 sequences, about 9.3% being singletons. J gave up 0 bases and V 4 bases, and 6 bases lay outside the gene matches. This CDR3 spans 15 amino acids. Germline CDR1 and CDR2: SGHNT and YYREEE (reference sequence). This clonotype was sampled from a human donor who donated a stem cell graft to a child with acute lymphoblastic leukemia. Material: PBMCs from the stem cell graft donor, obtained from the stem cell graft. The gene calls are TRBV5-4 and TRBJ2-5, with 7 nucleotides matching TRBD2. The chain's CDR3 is CASSPPLADQETQYF. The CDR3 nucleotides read TGTGCCAGCAGCCCCCCGCTAGCGGACCAAGAGACCCAGTACTTC.